A selection of T cell receptor beta chains follows, all from one sample in a study of T cells after yellow fever vaccination. TCRdb re-analysed the 5' RACE reads in MiXCR, keeping a single row per CDR3 protein. The sample shows about 340,000 distinct CDR3 sequences, 3% to 4.5% of them seen only once. Specimen: PBMCs, collected 5 days after the yellow fever booster vaccination. These receptor sequences come from a man aged 18 to 29 who received the YFV17D yellow fever vaccine. The CDR3 runs from the conserved cysteine through the conserved F or W. The order of the fields is clone size, V gene, D gene, J gene, CDR3 length, CDR3 DNA, CDR3 protein. The D gene is left open where the match is weak. Size is stated for part of the rows, as once, few or many counts, or as a class when the clone is expanded.

abundance: many
v_gene: TRBV5-1
d_gene: TRBD2
j_gene: TRBJ2-2
len: 17
CDR3nt: TGCGCCAGCAGCCCCGGACTAGCGGGGGGCCTCACCGGGGAGCTGTTTTTT
CDR3aa: CASSPGLAGGLTGELFF

abundance: .
v_gene: TRBV25-1
d_gene: TRBD1
j_gene: TRBJ2-4
len: 16
CDR3nt: TGTGCCAGCAGTGCCTCCGGGACAGGGGCCAAAAACATTCAGTACTTC
CDR3aa: CASSASGTGAKNIQYF

abundance: .
v_gene: TRBV9
d_gene: TRBD2
j_gene: TRBJ2-1
len: 15
CDR3nt: TGTGCCAGCAGCGTAGAGCCGACTAGCCACAATGAGCAGTTCTTC
CDR3aa: CASSVEPTSHNEQFF

abundance: many
v_gene: TRBV4-1
d_gene: TRBD2
j_gene: TRBJ2-7
len: 14
CDR3nt: TGCGCCAGCAGCCAAGCGGGGGGGCCCTACGAGCAGTACTTC
CDR3aa: CASSQAGGPYEQYF

abundance: few
v_gene: TRBV4-2
d_gene: TRBD1
j_gene: TRBJ2-7
len: 13
CDR3nt: TGTGCCAGCAGCGACAGGGGGATTTACGAGCAGTACTTC
CDR3aa: CASSDRGIYEQYF

abundance: .
v_gene: TRBV20-1
d_gene: .
j_gene: TRBJ1-5
len: 14
CDR3nt: TGCAGTGCTAGAATTCCGGGGGACAATCAGCCCCAGCATTTT
CDR3aa: CSARIPGDNQPQHF

abundance: many
v_gene: TRBV7-2
d_gene: .
j_gene: TRBJ1-2
len: 11
CDR3nt: TGTGCCAGCAGGGCAGACTATGGCTACACCTTC
CDR3aa: CASRADYGYTF

abundance: many
v_gene: TRBV7-2
d_gene: TRBD1
j_gene: TRBJ1-4
len: 16
CDR3nt: TGTGCCAGCAGCTTAGCGGTTTGGCAGGGGGAAGAAAAACTGTTTTTT
CDR3aa: CASSLAVWQGEEKLFF

abundance: many
v_gene: TRBV7-2
d_gene: .
j_gene: TRBJ2-4
len: 16
CDR3nt: TGTGCCAGCAGCTTAGGGGCGCTCCTAGCCAAAAACATTCAGTACTTC
CDR3aa: CASSLGALLAKNIQYF

abundance: few
v_gene: TRBV12-3/TRBV12-4
d_gene: .
j_gene: TRBJ2-7
len: 13
CDR3nt: TGTGCCAGCAAGGACTGGAACTCCTACGAGCAGTACTTC
CDR3aa: CASKDWNSYEQYF

abundance: few
v_gene: TRBV3-1
d_gene: TRBD2
j_gene: TRBJ2-2
len: 17
CDR3nt: TGTGCCAGCAGCCTAAGTAGCGGGATCGCGAACACCGGGGAGCTGTTTTTT
CDR3aa: CASSLSSGIANTGELFF

abundance: .
v_gene: TRBV6-5
d_gene: TRBD1
j_gene: TRBJ1-3
len: 17
CDR3nt: TGTGCCAGCAGTTACTCCGGTGGCAGGGGGGACGGAAACACCATATATTTT
CDR3aa: CASSYSGGRGDGNTIYF

abundance: many
v_gene: TRBV5-1
d_gene: .
j_gene: TRBJ1-2
len: 13
CDR3nt: TGCGCCAGCAGCTTGCGAGCCGAGGGTGGCTACACCTTC
CDR3aa: CASSLRAEGGYTF

abundance: many
v_gene: TRBV12-3/TRBV12-4
d_gene: .
j_gene: TRBJ2-1
len: 16
CDR3nt: TGTGCCAGCAGTTTATCCCAGGGGTCGGCCGACAATGAGCAGTTCTTC
CDR3aa: CASSLSQGSADNEQFF

abundance: .
v_gene: TRBV12-3/TRBV12-4
d_gene: .
j_gene: TRBJ1-3
len: 16
CDR3nt: TGTGCCAGCAGTTTAAGCGGCAGCCCATCTGGAAACACCATATATTTT
CDR3aa: CASSLSGSPSGNTIYF

abundance: many
v_gene: TRBV4-1
d_gene: .
j_gene: TRBJ2-2
len: 17
CDR3nt: TGCGCCAGCAGCTTCATTCCCGGCGAGGGACACACCGGGGAGCTGTTTTTT
CDR3aa: CASSFIPGEGHTGELFF

abundance: .
v_gene: TRBV6-2/TRBV6-3
d_gene: .
j_gene: TRBJ1-4
len: 14
CDR3nt: TGTGCCAGCAGCGAGGACCCTTCCTATGAAAAACTGTTTTTT
CDR3aa: CASSEDPSYEKLFF

abundance: .
v_gene: TRBV5-1
d_gene: TRBD1
j_gene: TRBJ1-1
len: 13
CDR3nt: TGCGCCACCGTAGGACAGGGCGGCACTGAAGCTTTCTTT
CDR3aa: CATVGQGGTEAFF

abundance: .
v_gene: TRBV11-2
d_gene: .
j_gene: TRBJ1-1
len: 15
CDR3nt: TGTGCCAGCAGCCCACCTCTTGAAGGAGCCTTGTCGGCTTTCTTT
CDR3aa: CASSPPLEGALSAFF

abundance: few
v_gene: TRBV6-1
d_gene: TRBD1
j_gene: TRBJ1-2
len: 15
CDR3nt: TGTGCCAGCAGGACTAACAGGGGCCGGATCGGTGGCTACACCTTC
CDR3aa: CASRTNRGRIGGYTF

abundance: .
v_gene: TRBV24-1
d_gene: .
j_gene: TRBJ2-3
len: 13
CDR3nt: TGTGCCACCAGTGCTGACAGCACAGATACGCAGTATTTT
CDR3aa: CATSADSTDTQYF

abundance: many
v_gene: TRBV7-9
d_gene: TRBD1
j_gene: TRBJ2-2
len: 14
CDR3nt: TGTGCCAGCAGCTCGCCAGGGGGTGACGGGGAGCTGTTTTTT
CDR3aa: CASSSPGGDGELFF

abundance: few
v_gene: TRBV9
d_gene: .
j_gene: TRBJ2-3
len: 15
CDR3nt: TGTGCCAGCAGCGTACTTACAGGGTCCGGGGGTACGCAGTATTTT
CDR3aa: CASSVLTGSGGTQYF

abundance: few
v_gene: TRBV19
d_gene: .
j_gene: TRBJ2-1
len: 12
CDR3nt: TGTGCCAGTAATAGACTTGGGGATGAGCAGTTCTTC
CDR3aa: CASNRLGDEQFF

abundance: many
v_gene: TRBV12-3/TRBV12-4
d_gene: TRBD1
j_gene: TRBJ1-6
len: 20
CDR3nt: TGTGCCAGCAGTCCAACCACTCGGGGGACAGGAGGGCCCGGCAATTCACCCCTCCACTTT
CDR3aa: CASSPTTRGTGGPGNSPLHF

abundance: few
v_gene: TRBV20-1
d_gene: .
j_gene: TRBJ2-2
len: 13
CDR3nt: TGCAGTGCTCACCAACCTGTAACCGGGGAGCTGTTTTTT
CDR3aa: CSAHQPVTGELFF

abundance: many
v_gene: TRBV5-1
d_gene: .
j_gene: TRBJ1-1
len: 15
CDR3nt: TGCGCCAGCAGCTTGGGGGCCGCGGGGGCGCAGGAAGCTTTCTTT
CDR3aa: CASSLGAAGAQEAFF

abundance: many
v_gene: TRBV5-1
d_gene: .
j_gene: TRBJ1-1
len: 13
CDR3nt: TGCGCCAGCAGCTTTAACCCCTCCACTGAAGCTTTCTTT
CDR3aa: CASSFNPSTEAFF

abundance: many
v_gene: TRBV5-1
d_gene: .
j_gene: TRBJ2-5
len: 14
CDR3nt: TGCGCCAGCAGCTTAGGACGGCCTCGAGAGACCCAGTACTTC
CDR3aa: CASSLGRPRETQYF

abundance: .
v_gene: TRBV29-1
d_gene: .
j_gene: TRBJ1-4
len: 14
CDR3nt: TGCAGCGGGCTGGATGCGACCGGGGGTGAAAAACTGTTTTTT
CDR3aa: CSGLDATGGEKLFF

abundance: few
v_gene: TRBV6-2/TRBV6-3
d_gene: TRBD2
j_gene: TRBJ2-1
len: 16
CDR3nt: TGTGCCAGCAGGAAGCATCTAGCGGGGGGGCCCTATGAGCAGTTCTTC
CDR3aa: CASRKHLAGGPYEQFF

abundance: .
v_gene: TRBV24-1
d_gene: .
j_gene: TRBJ1-2
len: 12
CDR3nt: TGTGCCACCAGTGATATGGATTATGGCTACACCTTC
CDR3aa: CATSDMDYGYTF